This T cell receptor beta chain was recovered during a study of OX40 agonist ivuxolimab in advanced cancers. On the study more broadly: Patients in the trial were receiving intravenous ivuxolimab every 2 weeks, at doses of 0.01 to 10 mg/kg. Among those enrolled, mean age was roughly 55 years (range roughly 23 to 90) and approximately 83% were male.

Germline V CDR1 and CDR2: PRHDT, FYEKMQ (reference sequence). The CDR3 runs 16 residues. J lost 4 bases, V lost 0 bases, and 6 bases had no gene match. Profiled with immunoSEQ multiplex PCR; TCRdb holds only in-frame clones, not every one. This table has 55,000 to 85,000 clones, nearly 90% appearing once. This sequence was found in an adult with an advanced solid tumor such as melanoma, head and neck, liver or kidney cancer. The J gene is TRBJ2-3, the V gene TRBV13; 8 nucleotides line up with TRBD1. Sample: CD4+ or CD8+ T cells sorted from blood, taken in a trial of the OX40 agonist ivuxolimab. The CDR3 sequence is CASSLGRRTGPDTQYF. The CDR3 nucleotides read TGTGCCAGCAGCTTAGGTAGGCGGACAGGGCCAGATACGCAGTATTTT.